Below are 22 T cell receptor beta chains sequenced from a single sample in a study of cytomegalovirus exposure and HLA in healthy donors. Researchers ran the PCR with 60 Vbeta and 13 Jbeta primers. Only in-frame clones appear in the TCRdb table, and some are missing; sequencing was by immunoSEQ multiplex PCR. The data contain about 210,000 clones, 80% to 90% of them seen just once; the ten biggest clones take up around 0.3%. Material: PBMCs. The receptors were sampled from a woman in her thirties in good health and CMV-seronegative.

This rearrangement joins TRBV2 to TRBJ2-3; 16 bases are shared with TRBD2. From germline, CDR1 is SNHLY and CDR2 FYNNEI. V shed 5 bases and J 0 bases; nucleotides not matched to a gene: 2. The CDR3 loop spans 17 amino acids. The CDR3 DNA sequence: TGTGCCAGCAGTCTGGGACTAGCGGGGGGGAGCACAGATACGCAGTATTTT. Its translation: CASSLGLAGGSTDTQYF. Complete variable domain (other parts from reference TRBV2 and TRBJ2-3): EPEVTQTPSHQVTQMGQEVILRCVPISNHLYFYWYRQILGQKVEFLVSFYNNEISEKSEIFDDQFSVERPDGSNFTLKIRSTKLEDSAMYFCASSLGLAGGSTDTQYFGPGTRLTVL.

Remarks on this clone: One end of the junction is discordant with germline, which a read error may explain. The chain's CDR3 is CASSSGQGTEAFF. The CDR3 DNA follows: TGTGCTAGCAGCTCGGGACAGGGAACTGAAGCTTTCTTT. The chain couples TRBV7-7 to TRBJ1-1, with 9 positions matching TRBD1. CDR3 length: 13 residues. Per the germline V gene, CDR1 is SSHAT and CDR2 is FNYEAQ (reference sequence). The complete variable domain, with remaining parts taken from reference TRBV7-7 and TRBJ1-1, reads GAGVSQSPRYKVTKRGQDVTLRCDPISSHATLYWYQQALGQGPEFLTYFNYEAQPDKSGLPSDRFSAERPEGSISTLTIQRTEQRDSAMYRCASSSGQGTEAFFGQGTRLTVV.

V is TRBV2 and J is TRBJ1-5, with D uncertain. The CDR3 extends over 14 amino acids. Trimming left V 1 base short and J 6 bases short, with 10 bases between. Germline lookup yields CDR1 SNHLY and CDR2 FYNNEI. CDR3: CASSEGVRSQPQHF. CDR3 coding DNA: TGTGCCAGCAGTGAAGGGGTTAGGAGTCAGCCCCAGCATTTT.

The J gene is TRBJ2-1, the V gene TRBV6-6, with 11 bases lining up with TRBD2. Unmatched junction bases numbered 4, after V lost 5 bases and J lost 4 bases. Germline loops: CDR1 MNHNY, CDR2 SVGAGI (reference sequence). CDR3 length: 15 residues. The CDR3 bases are TGTGCCAGCAGTCTTCTAGCGGGAGGATACAATGAGCAGTTCTTC. Protein product: CASSLLAGGYNEQFF.

This clone was recorded once. The V and J genes are TRBV5-1 and TRBJ2-7; D perhaps matches TRBD2 (5 bases). This CDR3 comprises 16 residues. Germline values: CDR1 SGHRS, CDR2 YFSETQ. V dropped 1 base and J dropped 2 bases, with 16 bases sitting between them. The CDR3 DNA sequence: TGCGCCAGCAGCTTGTTCGGGGTTTCCGATACCTACGAGCAGTACTTC. The encoded protein is CASSLFGVSDTYEQYF.

This chain connects TRBV15 to TRBJ2-1, with D unresolved. CDR1 and CDR2 from the germline V gene are LNHNV and YYDKDF (reference sequence). The CDR3 is 13 amino acids. V was shortened by 3 bases and J by 5 bases, with 8 bases between the two germline ends. The CDR3 spells CATSRRNDNEQFF. CDR3 bases: TGTGCCACCAGCAGGAGGAATGACAATGAGCAGTTCTTC.

The rearrangement links TRBV27 to TRBJ1-5, with 11 bases that match TRBD1. The germline CDR1 and CDR2 sequences are MNHEY and SMNVEV (reference sequence). Losses at the gene ends were 8 bases for V and 7 bases for J; bases not matched to a gene: 13. The CDR3 runs to 16 residues. This CDR3 reads CASAPTDRGRGQPQHF. In DNA form, the CDR3 reads TGTGCCAGCGCCCCCACGGACAGGGGGCGCGGGCAGCCCCAGCATTTT.

The chain employs TRBV29-1 and TRBJ2-5, with 7 bases identical to TRBD2. V was pared by 3 bases and J by 10 bases, with 8 bases of the junction left unmatched. This CDR3 spans 12 amino acids. Germline loops: CDR1 SQVTM, CDR2 ANQGSEA. Written as DNA, the CDR3 is TGCAGCGTTGACGCGGGAGCGCCTAACCAGTACTTC. It encodes CSVDAGAPNQYF.

The chain links TRBV6-1 to TRBJ2-5; perhaps TRBD2 as D (5 bases). With the DNA end fitting TRBJ2-7 better, the J assignment may be wrong. The CDR3 has 13 residues. The germline gives CDR1 MNHNS, CDR2 SASEGT. Here the CDR3 DNA reads TGTGCCAGCGGGAGTTGGGGAGCTTTCGAGCAGTACTTC. This gives the protein CASGSWGAFEQYF.

In this sample, this clone turned up once. This chain uses TRBV6-5 with TRBJ2-2, with TRBD2 matching 10 bases. There are 14 residues in the CDR3. The junction had 1 base not matched to a gene; V was cut back by 4 bases and J by 5 bases. Germline-derived CDR1 and CDR2 are MNHEY and SVGAGI. CDR3 sequence: CASSSSGGTGELFF. Here the CDR3 DNA reads TGTGCCAGCAGTTCTAGCGGGGGAACCGGGGAGCTGTTTTTT.

The table lists this clone with a few counts. This chain joins TRBV18 and TRBJ2-1; 8 nucleotides agree with TRBD1. CDR1 and CDR2 (germline): KGHSH, LQKENI. The trim removed 9 bases at V and 7 bases at J, leaving 14 bases unmatched. There are 15 residues in the CDR3. The CDR3 DNA reads TGTGCCAGTTCCTCTGGACAGGGATTTTTTAATGAGCAGTTCTTC. The encoded protein is CASSSGQGFFNEQFF. The whole variable domain, remainder taken from reference TRBV18 and TRBJ2-1, is NAGVMQNPRHLVRRRGQEARLRCSPMKGHSHVYWYRQLPEEGLKFMVYLQKENIIDESGMPKERFSAEFPKEGPSILRIQQVVRGDSAAYFCASSSGQGFFNEQFFGPGTRLTVL.

V is TRBV6-5 and J is TRBJ2-2; 10 bases are shared with TRBD1. Per germline, CDR1 MNHEY and CDR2 SVGAGI. The length of the CDR3 is 15 residues. The J segment lost 5 bases and the V segment lost 4 bases, leaving 4 bases of the junction unmatched. CDR3 amino acids: CASSLDRGSTGELFF. The CDR3 DNA is TGTGCCAGCAGTTTGGACAGGGGGAGTACCGGGGAGCTGTTTTTT.

The CDR3: CASTSTGGTSYNEQFF. The CDR3 DNA follows: TGTGCCAGCACCTCGACAGGGGGGACCTCCTACAATGAGCAGTTCTTC. This chain uses TRBV28 with TRBJ2-1, with 9 bases lining up with TRBD1. The CDR3 has 16 residues. CDR1 MDHEN and CDR2 SYDVKM come from the germline V gene. Trimming removed 7 bases from V and 0 bases from J; junction bases left unmatched: 7.

The chain uses TRBV9 and TRBJ1-1, with 7 bases aligning to TRBD1. The germline V gene encodes CDR1 SGDLS and CDR2 YYNGEE. The CDR3 extends over 12 amino acids. The trim removed 3 bases at V and 4 bases at J, leaving 0 bases unmatched. The CDR3 DNA reads as TGTGCCAGCAGCGCAGGGGGCACTGAAGCTTTCTTT. Amino acids: CASSAGGTEAFF.

The chain combines TRBV5-1 with TRBJ2-1; 7 nucleotides align to TRBD1. Germline values: CDR1 SGHRS, CDR2 YFSETQ. Unmatched junction bases numbered 8, after V lost 2 bases and J lost 6 bases. This CDR3 has 15 amino acids. In DNA, the CDR3 is TGCGCCAGCAGCTTTCTCCGGGACAGACCCAATGAGCAGTTCTTC. Translated, it gives CASSFLRDRPNEQFF.

As for this clone: The sample contains more than one DNA sequence encoding this CDR3. The V call is TRBV29-1, the J call TRBJ2-2; 8 positions agree with TRBD1. Trimming removed 6 bases from V and 6 bases from J; junction bases left unmatched: 15. This CDR3 is 16 amino acids long. The germline V gene encodes CDR1 SQVTM and CDR2 ANQGSEA. This CDR3 is CSVLGRTGMRAGELFF. As DNA, the CDR3 is TGCAGCGTATTAGGTCGGACAGGGATGAGGGCCGGGGAGCTGTTTTTT.

V is TRBV27 and J is TRBJ1-5; D not certain. The germline gives CDR1 MNHEY, CDR2 SMNVEV (reference sequence). Trimming pared 6 bases from V and 3 bases from J, leaving 18 bases between. The CDR3 is 16 residues long. The DNA for the CDR3 is TGTGCCAGCAGCCCACACATGCCGCAGGACAATCAGCCCCAGCATTTT. It encodes CASSPHMPQDNQPQHF.

The chain employs TRBV5-4 and TRBJ1-6; no firm D call. Trimming removed 2 bases at V and 6 bases at J, with 9 bases between. The CDR3 has 14 amino acids. Germline CDR1 and CDR2: SGHNT and YYREEE (reference sequence). CDR3 sequence: CASSFYGVNSPLHF. CDR3 bases: TGTGCCAGCAGCTTCTACGGAGTTAATTCACCCCTCCACTTT.

This clone has just a few counts. The CDR3 DNA follows: TGTGCCAGCAGTGAGAAGTCAGGGGATTATGGCTACACCTTC. Translating gives CASSEKSGDYGYTF. This chain joins TRBV2 and TRBJ1-2, with TRBD1 as a possible D gene (6 bases). This CDR3 region has 14 residues. Germline lookup yields CDR1 SNHLY and CDR2 FYNNEI. Trimming took 3 bases from V and 5 from J, leaving 13 bases between them.

The chain couples TRBV5-4 to TRBJ2-1, with a tentative D call TRBD2 (6 bases). CDR1 is SGHNT and CDR2 is YYREEE in the germline V gene (reference sequence). This CDR3 is built from 15 residues. The germline V and J ends were trimmed by 5 bases and 6 bases, with 18 bases remaining between them. This chain's CDR3 is CASRRDPGEGNEQFF. In nucleotides, the CDR3 is TGTGCCAGCAGGCGGGACCCAGGAGAGGGCAATGAGCAGTTCTTC.

This rearrangement joins TRBV7-9 to TRBJ2-5, with a weak D call TRBD1 (6 bases). The CDR3 extends over 13 amino acids. The ends were cut back, 5 bases at V and 2 bases at J, with 9 bases in the middle. Germline V gives CDR1 SEHNR, CDR2 FQNEAQ (reference sequence). The CDR3 loop is CASSTTGQETQYF. The CDR3 nucleotides read TGTGCCAGCAGCACGACAGGACAAGAGACCCAGTACTTC.

This clone was detected only once. The chain is built from TRBV19 and TRBJ2-5; 8 bases are a match to TRBD2. With V trimmed by 3 bases and J by 5 bases, 8 bases remained unmatched. The CDR3 contains 15 residues. Germline-derived CDR1 and CDR2 are LNHDA and SQIVND (reference sequence). The CDR3 spells CASSIGGTSQETQYF. The CDR3 bases are TGTGCCAGTAGTATCGGGGGGACTAGTCAGGAGACCCAGTACTTC.